This T cell receptor beta chain was sequenced for a study of cytomegalovirus exposure and HLA in healthy donors. Vbeta (60) and Jbeta (13) primers were used in the PCR. Sequencing was performed with immunoSEQ multiplex PCR; in TCRdb, only in-frame clones are kept and a portion is missing. The sample contains roughly 180,000 clones, less than 80% of which appear only once. Findings and limits, study-wide: HLA alleles were associated with fewer than 20,000 TCR beta sequences in a later analysis at 0.05 false discovery rate.

A note on this clone: Its antigen is unidentified.

In germline, CDR1 is SGHVS, CDR2 FQNEAQ. CDR3 size: 14 residues. V lost 5 bases and J lost 3; bases outside the gene matches: 6. Source material: PBMCs. This clonotype was sampled from a man aged 18 to 29 in good health and CMV-seronegative. The J gene is TRBJ2-5, the V gene TRBV7-8, with 7 nucleotides matching TRBD2. CDR3 sequence: CASSRPAGEETQYF. The CDR3 DNA is TGTGCCAGCAGCCGTCCCGCGGGAGAAGAGACCCAGTACTTC.